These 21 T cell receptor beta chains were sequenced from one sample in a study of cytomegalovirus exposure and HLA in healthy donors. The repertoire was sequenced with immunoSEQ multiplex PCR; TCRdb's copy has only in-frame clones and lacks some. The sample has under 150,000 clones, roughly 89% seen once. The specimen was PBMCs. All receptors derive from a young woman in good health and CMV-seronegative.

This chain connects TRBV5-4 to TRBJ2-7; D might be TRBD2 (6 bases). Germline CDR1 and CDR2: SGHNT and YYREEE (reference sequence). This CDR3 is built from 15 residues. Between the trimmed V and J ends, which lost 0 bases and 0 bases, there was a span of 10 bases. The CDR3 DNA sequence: TGTGCCAGCAGCTTGGGCGGGGAGAGCTCCTACGAGCAGTACTTC. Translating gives CASSLGGESSYEQYF. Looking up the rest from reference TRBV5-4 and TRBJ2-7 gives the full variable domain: ETGVTQSPTHLIKTRGQQVTLRCSSQSGHNTVSWYQQALGQGPQFIFQYYREEENGRGNFPPRFSGLQFPNYSSELNVNALELDDSALYLCASSLGGESSYEQYFGPGTRLTVT.

CDR3 sequence: CASSPRTGELFF. CDR3 nucleotide sequence: TGCGCCAGCAGCCCCCGGACAGGCGAGCTGTTTTTT. This sequence joins TRBV5-1 and TRBJ2-2; 7 bases agree with TRBD1. After removal of 4 bases from V and 11 bases from J, the junction contained 5 bases not matched to a gene. The germline gives CDR1 SGHRS, CDR2 YFSETQ. The CDR3 totals 12 residues.

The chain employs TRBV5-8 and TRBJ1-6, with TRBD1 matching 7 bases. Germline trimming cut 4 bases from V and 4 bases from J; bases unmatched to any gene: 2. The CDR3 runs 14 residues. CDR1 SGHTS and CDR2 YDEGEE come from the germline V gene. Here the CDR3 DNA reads TGTGCCAGCAGCCCACAGGGGTATAATTCACCCCTCCACTTT. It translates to CASSPQGYNSPLHF.

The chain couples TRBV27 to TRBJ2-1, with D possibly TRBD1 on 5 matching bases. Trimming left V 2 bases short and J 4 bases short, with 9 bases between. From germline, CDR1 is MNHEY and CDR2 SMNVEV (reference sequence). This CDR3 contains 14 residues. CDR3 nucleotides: TGTGCCAGCAGTTTAAACAGGCTTTACAATGAGCAGTTCTTC. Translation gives CASSLNRLYNEQFF.

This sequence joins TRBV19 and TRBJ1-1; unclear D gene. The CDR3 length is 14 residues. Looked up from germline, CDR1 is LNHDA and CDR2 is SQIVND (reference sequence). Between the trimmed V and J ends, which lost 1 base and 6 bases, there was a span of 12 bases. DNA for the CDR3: TGTGCCAGTAGTATAGCTGGTTTGGCAGCTGAAGCTTTCTTT. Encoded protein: CASSIAGLAAEAFF.

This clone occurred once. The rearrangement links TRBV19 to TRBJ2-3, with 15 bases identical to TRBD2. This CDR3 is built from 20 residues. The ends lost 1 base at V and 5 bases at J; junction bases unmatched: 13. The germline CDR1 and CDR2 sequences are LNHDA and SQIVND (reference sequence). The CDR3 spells CASSIAGLAGGPRGIDTQYF. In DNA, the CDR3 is TGTGCCAGTAGTATAGCCGGACTAGCGGGAGGGCCTAGGGGGATAGATACGCAGTATTTT. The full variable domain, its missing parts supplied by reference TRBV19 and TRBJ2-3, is DGGITQSPKYLFRKEGQNVTLSCEQNLNHDAMYWYRQDPGQGLRLIYYSQIVNDFQKGDIAEGYSVSREKKESFPLTVTSAQKNPTAFYLCASSIAGLAGGPRGIDTQYFGPGTRLTVL.

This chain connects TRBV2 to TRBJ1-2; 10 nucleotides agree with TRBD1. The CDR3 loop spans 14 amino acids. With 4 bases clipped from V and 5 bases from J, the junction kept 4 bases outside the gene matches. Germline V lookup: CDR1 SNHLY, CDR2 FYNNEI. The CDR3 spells CASSGTGQGYGYTF. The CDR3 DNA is TGTGCCAGCAGTGGTACGGGACAGGGGTATGGCTACACCTTC.

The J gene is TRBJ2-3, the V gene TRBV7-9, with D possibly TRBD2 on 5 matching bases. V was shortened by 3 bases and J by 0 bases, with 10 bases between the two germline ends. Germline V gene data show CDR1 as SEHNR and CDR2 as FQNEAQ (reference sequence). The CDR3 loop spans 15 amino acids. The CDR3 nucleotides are TGTGCCAGCAGCTTGAAGACTACTAGCACAGATACGCAGTATTTT. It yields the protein CASSLKTTSTDTQYF.

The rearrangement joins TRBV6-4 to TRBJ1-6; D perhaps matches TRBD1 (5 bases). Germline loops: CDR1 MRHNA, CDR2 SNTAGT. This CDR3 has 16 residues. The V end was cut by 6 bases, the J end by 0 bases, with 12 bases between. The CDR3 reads CASSQQGSSYNSPLHF. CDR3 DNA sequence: TGTGCCAGCAGCCAGCAGGGAAGCTCCTATAATTCACCCCTCCACTTT.

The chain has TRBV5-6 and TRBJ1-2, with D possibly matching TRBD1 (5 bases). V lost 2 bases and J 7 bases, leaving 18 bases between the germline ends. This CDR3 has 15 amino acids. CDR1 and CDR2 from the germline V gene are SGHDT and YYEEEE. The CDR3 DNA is TGTGCCAGCAGCTTTACAGGACCCCTGGATCTTGGCTACACCTTC. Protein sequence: CASSFTGPLDLGYTF.

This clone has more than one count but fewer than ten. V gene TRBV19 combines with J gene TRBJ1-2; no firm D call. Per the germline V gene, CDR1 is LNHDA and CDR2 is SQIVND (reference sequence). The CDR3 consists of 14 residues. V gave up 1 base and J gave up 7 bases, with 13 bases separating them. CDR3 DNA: TGTGCCAGTAGTATAGTCACCGGGAGGTCTGGCTACACCTTC. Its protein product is CASSIVTGRSGYTF.

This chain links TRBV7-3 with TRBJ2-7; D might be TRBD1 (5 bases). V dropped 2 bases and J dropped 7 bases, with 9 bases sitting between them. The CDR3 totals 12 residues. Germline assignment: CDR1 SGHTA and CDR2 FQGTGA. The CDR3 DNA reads TGTGCCAGCAGCTTACCCCCAGGGGAGCAGTACTTC. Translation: CASSLPPGEQYF.

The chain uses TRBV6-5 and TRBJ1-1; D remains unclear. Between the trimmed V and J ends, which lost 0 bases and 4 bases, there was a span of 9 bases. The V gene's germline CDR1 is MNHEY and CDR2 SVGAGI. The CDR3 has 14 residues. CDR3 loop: CASSYSPGRTEAFF. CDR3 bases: TGTGCCAGCAGTTACTCGCCAGGCCGCACTGAAGCTTTCTTT.

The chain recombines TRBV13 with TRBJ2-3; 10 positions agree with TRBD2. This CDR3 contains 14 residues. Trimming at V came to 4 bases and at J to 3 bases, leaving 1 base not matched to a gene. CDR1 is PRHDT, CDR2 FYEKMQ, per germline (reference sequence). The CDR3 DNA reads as TGTGCCAGCAGCTCGGGACTAGCGACAGATACGCAGTATTTT. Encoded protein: CASSSGLATDTQYF.

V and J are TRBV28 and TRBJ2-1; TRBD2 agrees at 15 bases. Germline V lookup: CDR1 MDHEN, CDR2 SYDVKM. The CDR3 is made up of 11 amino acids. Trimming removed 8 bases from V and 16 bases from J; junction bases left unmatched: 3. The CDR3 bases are TGTGCCAGCGGGACTAGCGGGAGGAATTTCTTC. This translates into CASGTSGRNFF.

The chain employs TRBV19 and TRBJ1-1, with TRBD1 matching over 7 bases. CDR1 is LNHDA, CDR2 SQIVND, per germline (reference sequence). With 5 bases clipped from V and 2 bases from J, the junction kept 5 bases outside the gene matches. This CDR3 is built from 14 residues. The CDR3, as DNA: TGTGCCAGTAGTCTTAGACAGGGTAACACTGAAGCTTTCTTT. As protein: CASSLRQGNTEAFF.

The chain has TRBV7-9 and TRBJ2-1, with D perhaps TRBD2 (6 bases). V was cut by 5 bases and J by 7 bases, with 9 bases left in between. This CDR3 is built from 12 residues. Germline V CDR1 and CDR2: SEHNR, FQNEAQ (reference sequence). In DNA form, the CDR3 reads TGTGCCAGCAGCCCGGGGGTGAATGAGCAGTTCTTC. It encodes CASSPGVNEQFF.

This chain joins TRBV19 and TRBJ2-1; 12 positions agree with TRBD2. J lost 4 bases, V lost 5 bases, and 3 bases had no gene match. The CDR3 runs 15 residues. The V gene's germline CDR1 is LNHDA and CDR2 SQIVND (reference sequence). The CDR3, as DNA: TGTGCCAGTAGTTTCGGACTAGCGGGATACAATGAGCAGTTCTTC. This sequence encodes CASSFGLAGYNEQFF.

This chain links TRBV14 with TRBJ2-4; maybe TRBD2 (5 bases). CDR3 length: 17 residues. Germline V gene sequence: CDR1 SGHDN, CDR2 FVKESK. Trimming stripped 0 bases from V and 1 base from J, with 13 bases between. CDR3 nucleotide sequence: TGTGCCAGCAGCCAAGATCAGTGGACGGGGGCCAAAAACATTCAGTACTTC. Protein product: CASSQDQWTGAKNIQYF.

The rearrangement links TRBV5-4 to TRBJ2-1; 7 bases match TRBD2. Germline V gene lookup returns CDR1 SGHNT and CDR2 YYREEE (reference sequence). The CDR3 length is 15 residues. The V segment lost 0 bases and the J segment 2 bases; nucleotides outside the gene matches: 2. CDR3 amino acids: CASSLGGGAYNEQFF. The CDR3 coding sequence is TGTGCCAGCAGCTTGGGTGGGGGGGCCTACAATGAGCAGTTCTTC.

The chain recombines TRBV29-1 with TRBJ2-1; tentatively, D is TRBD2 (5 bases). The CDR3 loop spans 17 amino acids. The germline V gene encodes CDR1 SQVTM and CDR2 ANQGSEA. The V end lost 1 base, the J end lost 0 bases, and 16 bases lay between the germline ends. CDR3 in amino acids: CSVEGPPVGSSYNEQFF. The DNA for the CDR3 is TGCAGCGTTGAAGGGCCACCCGTGGGGAGCTCCTACAATGAGCAGTTCTTC.